The source of this TCR beta chain is a study of identical twins. Germline V gives CDR1 MDHEN, CDR2 SYDVKM. This CDR3 comprises 13 residues. Unmatched junction bases numbered 5, after V lost 10 bases and J lost 1 base. This clonotype appeared a few times. MiXCR, run by TCRdb on the 5' RACE reads, gives a single entry per CDR3 protein. The sample has 450,000 to 500,000 distinct CDR3 sequences; roughly an eighth are singletons. These data also formed part of another study, on yellow fever vaccine responses in identical twins.

This chain uses TRBV28 with TRBJ2-3; 7 nucleotides line up with TRBD2. Sequencing was done on a sample of CD4+ T cells sorted from blood. This TCR was sampled from a woman aged 18-35 years in good health. CDR3 sequence (DNA): TGTGCCAAGAGCGGGGTCTGCACAGATACGCAGTATTTT. Translating gives CAKSGVCTDTQYF.